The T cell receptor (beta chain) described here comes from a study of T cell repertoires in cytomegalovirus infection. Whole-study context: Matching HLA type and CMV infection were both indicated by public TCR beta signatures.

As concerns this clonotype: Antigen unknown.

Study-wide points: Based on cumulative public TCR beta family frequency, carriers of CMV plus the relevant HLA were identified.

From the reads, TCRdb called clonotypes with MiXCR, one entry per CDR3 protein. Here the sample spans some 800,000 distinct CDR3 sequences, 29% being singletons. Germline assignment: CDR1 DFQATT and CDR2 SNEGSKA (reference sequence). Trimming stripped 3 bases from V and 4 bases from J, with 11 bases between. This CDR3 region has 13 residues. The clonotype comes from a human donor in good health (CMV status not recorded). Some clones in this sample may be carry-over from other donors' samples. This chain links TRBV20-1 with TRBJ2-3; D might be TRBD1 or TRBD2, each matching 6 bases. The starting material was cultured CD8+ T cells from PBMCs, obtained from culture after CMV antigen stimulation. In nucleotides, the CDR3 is TGCAGTGCTAGCCGTGGGGGGCCAGATACGCAGTATTTT. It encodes CSASRGGPDTQYF.